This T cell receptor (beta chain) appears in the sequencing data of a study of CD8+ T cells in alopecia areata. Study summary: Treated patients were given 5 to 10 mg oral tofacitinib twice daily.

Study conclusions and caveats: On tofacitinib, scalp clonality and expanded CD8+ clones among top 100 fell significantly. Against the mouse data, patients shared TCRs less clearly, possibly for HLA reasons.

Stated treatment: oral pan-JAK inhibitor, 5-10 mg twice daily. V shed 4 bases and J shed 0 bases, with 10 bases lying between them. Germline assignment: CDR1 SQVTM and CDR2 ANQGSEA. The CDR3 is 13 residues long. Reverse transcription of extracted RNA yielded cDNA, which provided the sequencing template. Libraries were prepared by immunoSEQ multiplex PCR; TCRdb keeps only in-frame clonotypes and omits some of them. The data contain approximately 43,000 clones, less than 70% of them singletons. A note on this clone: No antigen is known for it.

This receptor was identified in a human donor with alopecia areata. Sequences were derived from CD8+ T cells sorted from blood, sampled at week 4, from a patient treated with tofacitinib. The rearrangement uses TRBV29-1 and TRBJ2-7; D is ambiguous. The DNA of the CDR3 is TGCAGCGTTGTCTCTTCAGGCTCCTACGAGCAGTACTTC. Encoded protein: CSVVSSGSYEQYF.